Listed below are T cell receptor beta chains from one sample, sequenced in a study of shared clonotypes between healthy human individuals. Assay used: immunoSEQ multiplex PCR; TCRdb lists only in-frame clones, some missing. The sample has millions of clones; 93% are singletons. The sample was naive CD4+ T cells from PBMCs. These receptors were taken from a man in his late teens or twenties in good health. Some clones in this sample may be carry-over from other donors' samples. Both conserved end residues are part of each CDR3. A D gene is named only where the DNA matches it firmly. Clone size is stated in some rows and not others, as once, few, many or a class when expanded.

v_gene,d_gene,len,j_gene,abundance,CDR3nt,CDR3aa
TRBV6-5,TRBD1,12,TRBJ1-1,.,TGTGCCAGCCGGGACAGGGCCACTGAAGCTTTCTTT,CASRDRATEAFF
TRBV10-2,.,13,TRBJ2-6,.,TGCGCCAGCCGGCAGTCTGGGGCCAACGTCCTGACTTTC,CASRQSGANVLTF
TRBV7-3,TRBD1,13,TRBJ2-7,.,TGTGCCAGCAGCGTAAGACAGGGTGGAGAGCAGTACTTC,CASSVRQGGEQYF
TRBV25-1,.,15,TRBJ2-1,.,TGTGCCAGCACCCGGGCGGGGACGTCCTACAATGAGCAGTTCTTC,CASTRAGTSYNEQFF
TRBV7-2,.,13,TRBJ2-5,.,TGTGCCAGCAGCTTAGGCAAGGAGGAGACCCAGTACTTC,CASSLGKEETQYF
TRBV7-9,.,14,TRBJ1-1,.,TGTGCCAGCAGCTTAGCTCCAGGGAACACTGAAGCTTTCTTT,CASSLAPGNTEAFF
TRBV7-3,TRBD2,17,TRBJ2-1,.,TGTGCCAGCAGCTCCCCGACTAGCGGGAGGGCCTTCAATGAGCAGTTCTTC,CASSSPTSGRAFNEQFF
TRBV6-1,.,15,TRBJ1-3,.,TGTGCCAGCAGCCCCGGGACATTATCCGGAGACACCATATATTTT,CASSPGTLSGDTIYF
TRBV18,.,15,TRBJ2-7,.,TGTGCCAGCTCACCGCAGAGCCAAAGCTCCTACGAGCAGTACTTC,CASSPQSQSSYEQYF
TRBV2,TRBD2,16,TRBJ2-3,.,TGTGCCAGCAGTGTCTTGGGACTAGCGGTTACAGATACGCAGTATTTT,CASSVLGLAVTDTQYF
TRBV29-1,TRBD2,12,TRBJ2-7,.,TGCAGCGTTGAAGAACTAGCGGACGAGCAGTACTTC,CSVEELADEQYF
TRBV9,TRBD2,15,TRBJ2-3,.,TGTGCCAGTTCTCTAGCGGGAGGGCCGGGAGATACGCAGTATTTT,CASSLAGGPGDTQYF
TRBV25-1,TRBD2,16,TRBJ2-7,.,TGTGCCAGCAGTGACACCGGGGGGAGGAGGTCTTACGAGCAGTACTTC,CASSDTGGRRSYEQYF
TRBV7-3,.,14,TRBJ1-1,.,TGTGCCAGCAGCTTATATAGTGTGAACACTGAAGCTTTCTTT,CASSLYSVNTEAFF
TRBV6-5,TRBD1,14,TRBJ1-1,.,TGTGCCAGCAGCCGACCGGGACAGGGCACTGAAGCTTTCTTT,CASSRPGQGTEAFF
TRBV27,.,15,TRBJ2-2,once,TGTGCCAGCAGTTTAGATAGGGGGAACACCGGGGAGCTGTTTTTT,CASSLDRGNTGELFF
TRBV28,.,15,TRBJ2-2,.,TGTGCCAGCAGTTGGAGGACTCTTAACACCGGGGAGCTGTTTTTT,CASSWRTLNTGELFF
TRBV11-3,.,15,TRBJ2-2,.,TGTGCCAGCAGCTTATCATTTTCAGGCCACGGGGAGCTGTTTTTT,CASSLSFSGHGELFF
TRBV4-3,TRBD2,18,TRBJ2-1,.,TGCGCCAGCAGCCAAACGACTAGCGGGAGGGCAACCTACAATGAGCAGTTCTTC,CASSQTTSGRATYNEQFF
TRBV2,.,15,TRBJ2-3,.,TGTGCCAGCAGGAGGGGGGGCTTTAGCACAGATACGCAGTATTTT,CASRRGGFSTDTQYF
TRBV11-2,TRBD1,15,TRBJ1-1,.,TGTGCCAGCAGCTTAACAGGGGCCATGAACACTGAAGCTTTCTTT,CASSLTGAMNTEAFF
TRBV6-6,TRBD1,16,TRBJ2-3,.,TGTGCCAGCAGTTACCCCGGGACAGCCGATTTCTATACGCAGTATTTT,CASSYPGTADFYTQYF
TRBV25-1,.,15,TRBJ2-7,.,TGTGCCAGCAGTGAATATCGTAGTCTACCCTACGAGCAGTACTTC,CASSEYRSLPYEQYF
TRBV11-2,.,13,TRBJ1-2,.,TGTGCCAGCAGCTCGACACCCTCCTATGGCTACACCTTC,CASSSTPSYGYTF
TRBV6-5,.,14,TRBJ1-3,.,TGTGCCAGCAGTCCCGGGAACCCTGGAAACACCATATATTTT,CASSPGNPGNTIYF
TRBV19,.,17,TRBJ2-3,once,TGTGCCAGTACTCAACCCACGAGGCAGGGGAGAGTAGATACGCAGTATTTT,CASTQPTRQGRVDTQYF
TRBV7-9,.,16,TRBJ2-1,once,TGTGCCAGCAGCTTAGCGGGGCGGAATTTCTACAATGAGCAGTTCTTC,CASSLAGRNFYNEQFF
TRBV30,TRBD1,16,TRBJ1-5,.,TGTGCCTGGAGGGGGGACAGGGACAGAAGCAATCAGCCCCAGCATTTT,CAWRGDRDRSNQPQHF
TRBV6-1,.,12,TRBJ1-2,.,TGTGCCAGCAGTGAGAGGGACTATGGCTACACCTTC,CASSERDYGYTF
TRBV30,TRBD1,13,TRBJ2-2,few,TGTGCCTGGAGGACAGGGCACACCGGGGAGCTGTTTTTT,CAWRTGHTGELFF
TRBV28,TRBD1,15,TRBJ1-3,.,TGTGCCAGCAGTTTAGGCAGGGGGCCTGGAAACACCATATATTTT,CASSLGRGPGNTIYF
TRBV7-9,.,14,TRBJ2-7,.,TGTGCCAGCAGCGCTACCCAGGGTCCCTACGAGCAGTACTTC,CASSATQGPYEQYF
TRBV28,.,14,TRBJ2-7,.,TGTGCCAGCAGCTTTGCCACTCTCAGGGGCGAGCAGTACTTC,CASSFATLRGEQYF
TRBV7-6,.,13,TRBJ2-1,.,TGTGCCAGCAGCTTAGCAGAGAAGGGTGAGCAGTTCTTC,CASSLAEKGEQFF
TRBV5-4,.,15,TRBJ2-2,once,TGTGCCAGCAGCGCACGACAACAGGGAACCGGGGAGCTGTTTTTT,CASSARQQGTGELFF
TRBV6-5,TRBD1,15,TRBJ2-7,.,TGTGCCAGCAGACGACCGGGACAGGGGGCTTACGAGCAGTACTTC,CASRRPGQGAYEQYF
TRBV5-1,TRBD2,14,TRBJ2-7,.,TGCGCCAGCAAATGGCTAGCGGGAACAAACGAGCAGTACTTC,CASKWLAGTNEQYF
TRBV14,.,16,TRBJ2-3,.,TGTGCCAGCAGCCGACTTTTTTCAGGGGAGACAGATACGCAGTATTTT,CASSRLFSGETDTQYF
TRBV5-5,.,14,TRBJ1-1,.,TGTGCCAGCAGCTTGCGGCCCTTGAACACTGAAGCTTTCTTT,CASSLRPLNTEAFF
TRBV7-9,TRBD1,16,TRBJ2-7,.,TGTGCCAGCAGCTTAGCGTCGGGACAGGGGTGGTACGAGCAGTACTTC,CASSLASGQGWYEQYF
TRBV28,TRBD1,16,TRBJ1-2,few,TGTGCCAGCAGTTTACCACAGGGGACTGGGGACTATGGCTACACCTTC,CASSLPQGTGDYGYTF
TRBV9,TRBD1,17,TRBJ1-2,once,TGTGCCAGCAGCGTAGATCCTTTCGAGACAGGGGGCGATGGCTACACCTTC,CASSVDPFETGGDGYTF